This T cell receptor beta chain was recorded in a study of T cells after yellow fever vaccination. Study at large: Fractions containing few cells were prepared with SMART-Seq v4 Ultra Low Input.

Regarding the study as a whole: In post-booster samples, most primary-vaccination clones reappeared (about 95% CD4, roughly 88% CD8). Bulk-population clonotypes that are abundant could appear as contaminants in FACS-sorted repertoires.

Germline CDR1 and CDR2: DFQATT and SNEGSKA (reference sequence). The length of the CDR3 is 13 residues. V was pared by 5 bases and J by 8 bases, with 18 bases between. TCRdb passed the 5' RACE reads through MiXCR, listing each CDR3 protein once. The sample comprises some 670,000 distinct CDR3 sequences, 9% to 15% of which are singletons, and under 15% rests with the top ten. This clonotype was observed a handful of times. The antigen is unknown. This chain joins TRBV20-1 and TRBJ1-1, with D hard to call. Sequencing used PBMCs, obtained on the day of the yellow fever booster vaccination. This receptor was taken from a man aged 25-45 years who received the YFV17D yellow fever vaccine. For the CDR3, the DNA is TGCAGTGCTCCTGCTTGGCCAGCGATCGAAGCTTTCTTT. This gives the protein CSAPAWPAIEAFF.